These T cell receptor beta chains were read from a single sample in a study of T cell changes during pregnancy in multiple sclerosis. Measured with immunoSEQ multiplex PCR; TCRdb has only the in-frame clones, and not every one. The data contain roughly 90,000 clones, under 95% of them singletons. The sample in question was peripheral blood, obtained before pregnancy. These receptors came from a female donor with multiple sclerosis, enrolled in a pregnancy study. CDR3s include the opening cysteine and the closing phenylalanine or tryptophan.

TRBV5-1,TRBJ2-1,CASSLAGGSTNEQFF
TRBV4-3,TRBJ1-1,CASSQDLGTGWDTEAFF
TRBV19,TRBJ1-6,CASSRAALQGVGSYNSPLHF
TRBV7-9,TRBJ1-1,CASSFSQGKNTEAFF
TRBV19,TRBJ1-1,CASRGWLNTEAFF
TRBV14,TRBJ2-1,CASSQAETFNEQFF
TRBV5-1,TRBJ2-7,CASSLPSDRGEQYF
TRBV7-9,TRBJ1-1,CASRRRENTEAFF
TRBV13,TRBJ1-6,CASSLEQGAVYNSPLHF
TRBV9,TRBJ1-1,CASSPRGRGAEAFF
TRBV7-9,TRBJ1-2,CASSSDSLVYGYTF
TRBV7-3,TRBJ1-6,CASSLPSGVNSPLHF
TRBV18,TRBJ2-7,CASSPGQFYEQYF
TRBV5-1,TRBJ2-5,CASSKTSGSVRETQYF
TRBV28,TRBJ2-7,CASMGQGPYEQYF
TRBV19,TRBJ2-7,CASSISGDGSYEQYF
TRBV7-9,TRBJ2-7,CASSFGGGGYEQYF
TRBV5-1,TRBJ2-1,CASSLSSGSKHNEQFF
TRBV7-2,TRBJ1-3,CASSLGRTSGNTIYF
TRBV19,TRBJ1-2,CASSMGALNYGYTF
TRBV7-9,TRBJ2-7,CASSSPPRGQGYEQYF
TRBV4-1,TRBJ1-4,CASSQESGVGEKLFF
TRBV18,TRBJ1-4,CASSPGQGLNEKLFF
TRBV2,TRBJ1-2,CASRDRPGFRNGYTF
TRBV5-1,TRBJ2-7,CASSLGGRYEQYF
TRBV15,TRBJ1-1,CATRSWAGPTEAFF
TRBV21-1,TRBJ2-1,CASSKVAGATSQMNYNEQFF
TRBV6-6,TRBJ1-2,CASSYSQFNYGYTF
TRBV7-2,TRBJ2-1,CASSLAMTSYEQFF